Presented here are 3 T cell receptor beta chains from one specimen sequenced in a study of blood T cells in healthy people across ages. The use of a sample-barcoded 5' primer and a J-beta primer mix characterized a second PCR of roughly 7 to 12 cycles. TCRdb re-derived calls from the 5' RACE reads in MiXCR, one entry per CDR3 protein. This sample has more than 750,000 distinct CDR3 sequences; around 29% occur once, and the top ten carry roughly a tenth. The data also belong to a second study, concerning T cells of mothers and their children.

The sequencing input was blood. The receptors originated from a woman in her thirties or forties in good health.

This clonotype has a count of ten or more. The chain links TRBV20-1 to TRBJ2-1, with D possibly matching TRBD1 (6 bases). The CDR3 totals 13 residues. V dropped 5 bases and J dropped 4 bases, with 12 bases sitting between them. The germline gives CDR1 DFQATT, CDR2 SNEGSKA (reference sequence). The CDR3 DNA reads as TGCAGTGCTCCTCTAGACAGGTACAATGAGCAGTTCTTC. It yields the protein CSAPLDRYNEQFF.

Details on this clonotype: A read error may account for a junction end that differs from germline. This chain joins TRBV11-1 and TRBJ2-1, with TRBD2 as a possible D gene (7 bases). Germline V gene data show CDR1 as SGHAT and CDR2 as FQDESV (reference sequence). This CDR3 region has 15 residues. DNA for the CDR3: TGTGCCAGCAGTAAGGGGGGGAGCTCCTGCAATGAGCAGTTCTTC. Protein: CASSKGGSSCNEQFF.

The chain has TRBV7-2 and TRBJ1-1; unclear D gene. Germline values: CDR1 SGHTA, CDR2 FQGNSA. CDR3 length equals 14 residues. V lost 5 bases and J 4 bases, leaving 14 bases between the germline ends. Here the CDR3 reads CASSPPVRATEAFF. The CDR3 nucleotides are TGTGCCAGCAGCCCCCCGGTCAGAGCCACTGAAGCTTTCTTT.